Described below is a single T cell receptor (beta chain) sequence and its context. Its antigen is still unknown. Germline V gene lookup returns CDR1 MDHEN and CDR2 SYDVKM. CDR3 size: 13 residues. This sample was taken from a study of T cells expressing NK-cell markers. Looking at the study overall: Researchers got TCR beta repertoires out of sorted CD3+CD56+NKG2C+, CD3+CD56+NKG2C- and CD3+CD56-NKG2C+ T cells. Sequencing covered eight donors, seven HCMV-seropositive and one seronegative.

General study results and limits: Among CD8+ T cells from about six donors, dominant NKG2C+ clonotypes accounted for roughly 1.0-7.0%.

Synthesis of TCR beta cDNA relied on 5'RACE template switching carrying UMIs. Reprocessing the 5' RACE reads, TCRdb reports a single entry for every CDR3 protein and omits DNA. The record lists under 600,000 distinct CDR3 sequences, of which the ten most abundant hold more than 1.4%. The origin of this receptor is a woman in her 50s in good health. The chain employs TRBV28 and TRBJ2-3; with no DNA, the TCRdb D assignment of TRBD1 cannot be verified. Sequenced material: blood T cells: a sorted CD56 or NKG2C T cell subset, CD4+ or CD8+ T cells, or bulk PBMC T cells (not recorded which). This CDR3 reads CASKYRSLDTQYF.